This record concerns one T cell receptor beta chain sequence. Trimming cost V 5 bases and J 0 bases; bases outside gene matches: 8. There are 18 residues in the CDR3. Germline assignment: CDR1 SEHNR and CDR2 FQNEAQ (reference sequence). Method: immunoSEQ multiplex PCR; TCRdb's copy keeps in-frame clones and lacks some. This table has around 220,000 clones, around 80% appearing once. This sample is drawn from a study of blood T cell repertoires in COVID-19. About the research overall: The United States, Italy and Spain supplied acute and convalescent COVID-19 samples. Sources were T cells, B-cell-depleted T cells, or PBMCs; the material itself was cDNA or gDNA.

The chain is built from TRBV7-9 and TRBJ2-1; 12 bases align to TRBD1. The sequenced material came from peripheral blood. This clonotype was obtained from a woman between 40 and 55 years old with active or convalescent COVID-19. The CDR3 DNA is TGTGCCAGCAGCCCAGGGACAGGGGGCGCCGGCTCCTACAATGAGCAGTTCTTC. As protein: CASSPGTGGAGSYNEQFF. Drawing the rest from reference TRBV7-9 and TRBJ2-1, the complete variable domain is DTGVSQNPRHKITKRGQNVTFRCDPISEHNRLYWYRQTLGQGPEFLTYFQNEAQLEKSRLLSDRFSAERPKGSFSTLEIQRTEQGDSAMYLCASSPGTGGAGSYNEQFFGPGTRLTVL.